Given below is one TCR beta chain in context. Antigen specificity is unknown. The donors, all healthy, were Caucasians living in Russia, aged roughly 6 to 100. These data are taken from a study of blood T cells in healthy people across ages. Study results and limitations: In these data, TCR beta diversity tracked strongly with naive T cell percentage. Naive CD4+ cell counts and diversity both ran higher in long-lived than in aged donors.

Trimming removed 5 bases at V and 1 base at J, with 11 bases between. This CDR3 comprises 14 residues. Germline V gene data show CDR1 as SGHTA and CDR2 as FQGNSA. Using a J-beta primer mix together with a sample-barcoded 5' primer, a second PCR was run for about 6 to 12 cycles. Template switching added a 12-random-nucleotide identifier to every cDNA molecule. TCRdb itself ran the 5' RACE reads through MiXCR, one entry per CDR3 protein. The sample records 710,000 or so distinct CDR3 sequences, about 20% being singletons. The gene calls are TRBV7-2 and TRBJ2-5, with no clear D. This TCR came from a man aged 70 or older in good health. Input material: blood. CDR3 in DNA: TGTGCCAGCAGCCTGGCCCGGTTCCAAGAGACCCAGTACTTC. Translated: CASSLARFQETQYF.